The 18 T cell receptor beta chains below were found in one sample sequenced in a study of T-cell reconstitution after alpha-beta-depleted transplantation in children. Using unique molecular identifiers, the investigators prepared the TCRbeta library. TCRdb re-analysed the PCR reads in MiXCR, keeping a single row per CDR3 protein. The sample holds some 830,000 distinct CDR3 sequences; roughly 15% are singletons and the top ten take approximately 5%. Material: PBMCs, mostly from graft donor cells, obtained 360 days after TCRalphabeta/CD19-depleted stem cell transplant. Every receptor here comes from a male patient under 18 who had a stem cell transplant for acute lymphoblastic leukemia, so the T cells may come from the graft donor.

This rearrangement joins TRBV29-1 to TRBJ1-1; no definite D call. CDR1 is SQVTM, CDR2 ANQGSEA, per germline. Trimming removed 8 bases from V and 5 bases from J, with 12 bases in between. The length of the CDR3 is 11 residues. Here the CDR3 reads CSPSGPTEAFF. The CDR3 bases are TGCAGCCCCAGCGGACCAACTGAAGCTTTCTTT.

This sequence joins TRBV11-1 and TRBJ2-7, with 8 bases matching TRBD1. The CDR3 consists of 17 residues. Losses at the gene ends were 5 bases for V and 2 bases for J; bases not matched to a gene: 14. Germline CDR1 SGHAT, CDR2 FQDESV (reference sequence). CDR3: CASSHKPDREPPYEQYF. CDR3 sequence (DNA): TGTGCCAGCAGCCATAAGCCGGACAGGGAGCCTCCCTACGAGCAGTACTTC.

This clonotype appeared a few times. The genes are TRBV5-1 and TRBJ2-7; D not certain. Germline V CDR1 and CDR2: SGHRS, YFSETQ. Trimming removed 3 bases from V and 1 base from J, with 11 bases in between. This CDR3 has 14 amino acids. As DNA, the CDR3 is TGCGCCAGCAGCTCCGACACTTTATCCTACGAGCAGTACTTC. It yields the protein CASSSDTLSYEQYF.

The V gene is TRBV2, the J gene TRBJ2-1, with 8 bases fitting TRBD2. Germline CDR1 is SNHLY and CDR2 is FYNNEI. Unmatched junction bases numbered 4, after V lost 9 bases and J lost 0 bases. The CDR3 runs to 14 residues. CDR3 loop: CASKRESSYNEQFF. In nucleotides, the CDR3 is TGTGCCAGTAAGCGGGAGAGCTCCTACAATGAGCAGTTCTTC.

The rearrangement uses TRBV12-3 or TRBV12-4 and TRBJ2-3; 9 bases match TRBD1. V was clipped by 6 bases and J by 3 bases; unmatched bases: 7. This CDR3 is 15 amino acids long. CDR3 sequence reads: CASRNTGQGTDTQYF. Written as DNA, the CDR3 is TGTGCCAGCAGGAACACTGGACAGGGGACAGATACGCAGTATTTT.

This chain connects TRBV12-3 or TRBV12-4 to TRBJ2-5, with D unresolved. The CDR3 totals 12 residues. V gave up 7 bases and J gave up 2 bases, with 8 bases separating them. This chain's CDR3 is CASNWGQETQYF. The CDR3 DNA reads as TGTGCCAGCAATTGGGGACAAGAGACCCAGTACTTC.

The CDR3 nucleotides are TGTGCCAGCAGCCAGCAGACTAGCGGGACTGTGCAGTTCTTC. This translates into CASSQQTSGTVQFF. V and J are TRBV14 and TRBJ2-1, with TRBD2 matching 11 bases. The V segment lost 3 bases and the J segment 12 bases; nucleotides outside the gene matches: 7. Germline CDR1 reads SGHDN; CDR2 reads FVKESK. This CDR3 has 14 residues.

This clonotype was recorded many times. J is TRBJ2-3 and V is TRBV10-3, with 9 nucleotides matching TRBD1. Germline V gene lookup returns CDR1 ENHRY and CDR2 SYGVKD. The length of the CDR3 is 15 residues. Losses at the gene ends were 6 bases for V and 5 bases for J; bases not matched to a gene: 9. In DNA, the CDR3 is TGTGCCATCAGCGACCACCGGGACAGGGAAGATACGCAGTATTTT. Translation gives CAISDHRDREDTQYF.

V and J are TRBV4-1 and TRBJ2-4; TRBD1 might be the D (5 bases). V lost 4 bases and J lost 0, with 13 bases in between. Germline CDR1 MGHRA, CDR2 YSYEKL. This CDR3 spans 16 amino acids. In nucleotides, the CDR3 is TGCGCCAGCAGCCCCAGGGTGCCGCTAGCCAAAAACATTCAGTACTTC. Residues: CASSPRVPLAKNIQYF.

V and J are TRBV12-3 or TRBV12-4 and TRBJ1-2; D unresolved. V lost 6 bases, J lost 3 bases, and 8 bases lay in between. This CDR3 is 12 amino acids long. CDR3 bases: TGTGCCAGCAGGGGTCGGGACTATGGCTACACCTTC. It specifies CASRGRDYGYTF.

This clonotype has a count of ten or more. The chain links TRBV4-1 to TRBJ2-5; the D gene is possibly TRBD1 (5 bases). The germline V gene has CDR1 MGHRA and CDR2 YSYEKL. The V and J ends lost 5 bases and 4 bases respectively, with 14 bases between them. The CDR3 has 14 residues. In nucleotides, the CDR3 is TGCGCCAGCAGCGGGCATCTAGGGGTAGAGACCCAGTACTTC. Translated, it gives CASSGHLGVETQYF.

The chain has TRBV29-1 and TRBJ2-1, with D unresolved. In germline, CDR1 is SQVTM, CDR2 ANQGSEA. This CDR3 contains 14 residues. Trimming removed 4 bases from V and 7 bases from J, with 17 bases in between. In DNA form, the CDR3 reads TGCAGCGTTGCGAATCGGACGGGTAGGAATGAGCAGTTCTTC. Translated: CSVANRTGRNEQFF.

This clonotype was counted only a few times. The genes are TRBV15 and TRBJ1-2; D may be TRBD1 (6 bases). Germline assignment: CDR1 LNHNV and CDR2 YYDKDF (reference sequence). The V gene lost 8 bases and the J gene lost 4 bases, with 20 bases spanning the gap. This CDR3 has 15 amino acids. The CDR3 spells CATGTLDFSAYGYTF. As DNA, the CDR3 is TGTGCCACCGGGACACTGGACTTTTCGGCCTATGGCTACACCTTC.

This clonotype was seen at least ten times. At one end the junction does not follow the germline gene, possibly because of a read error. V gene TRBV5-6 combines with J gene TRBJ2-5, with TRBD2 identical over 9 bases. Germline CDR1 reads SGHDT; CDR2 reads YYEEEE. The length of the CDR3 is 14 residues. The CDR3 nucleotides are TGCGCCAGCAGCTTGGGACTAGCCCAAGAGACCCAGTACTTC. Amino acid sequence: CASSLGLAQETQYF.

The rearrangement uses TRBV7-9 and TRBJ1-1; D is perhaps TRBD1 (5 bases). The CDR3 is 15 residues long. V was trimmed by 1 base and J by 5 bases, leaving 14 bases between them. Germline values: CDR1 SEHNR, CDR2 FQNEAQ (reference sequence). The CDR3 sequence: CASSLERGRSTEAFF. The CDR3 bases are TGTGCCAGCAGCTTAGAAAGGGGAAGGTCTACTGAAGCTTTCTTT.

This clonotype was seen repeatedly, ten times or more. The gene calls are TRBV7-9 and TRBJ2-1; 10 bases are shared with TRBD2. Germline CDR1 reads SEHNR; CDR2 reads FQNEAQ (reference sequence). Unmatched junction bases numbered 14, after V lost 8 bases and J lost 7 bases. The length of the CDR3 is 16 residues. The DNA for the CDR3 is TGTGCCAGCCAGACCATGGCTAGCGGGAGTAGGAATGAGCAGTTCTTC. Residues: CASQTMASGSRNEQFF.

The chain's CDR3 is CASRKQDGYYEQYF. In DNA form, the CDR3 reads TGTGCCAGCCGAAAACAAGACGGGTACTACGAGCAGTACTTC. The chain carries TRBV12-3 or TRBV12-4 and TRBJ2-7; D is unclear. The CDR3 has 14 amino acids. V shed 8 bases and J shed 3 bases, with 17 bases lying between them.

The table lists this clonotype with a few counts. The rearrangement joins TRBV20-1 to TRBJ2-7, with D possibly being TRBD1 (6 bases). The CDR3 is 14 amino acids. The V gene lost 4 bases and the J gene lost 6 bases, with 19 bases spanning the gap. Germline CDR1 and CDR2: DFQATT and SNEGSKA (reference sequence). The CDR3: CSAMTDRSESEQYF. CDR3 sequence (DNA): TGCAGTGCTATGACCGACAGGTCGGAGAGCGAGCAGTACTTC.